Below are 21 T cell receptor beta chains sequenced from a single sample in a study of T cell repertoires in cytomegalovirus infection. TCRdb analysed the reads with MiXCR anew, one entry per CDR3 protein. The table records approximately 270,000 distinct CDR3 sequences, about 20% of them present only once. No antigen has been assigned to these receptors. The sequencing used cultured PBMCs, collected from culture after CMV antigen stimulation. The receptor set was obtained from a human donor in good health (CMV status not recorded). Some clones in this sample may be carry-over from other donors' samples.

The rearrangement joins TRBV7-9 to TRBJ1-2; a weak D match, TRBD1 (5 bases). The CDR3 has 12 residues. Trimming removed 5 bases at V and 6 bases at J, with 10 bases between. Germline CDR1 SEHNR, CDR2 FQNEAQ (reference sequence). The CDR3 sequence: CASSRPGDGYTF. As DNA, the CDR3 is TGTGCCAGCAGCCGACCGGGGGATGGCTACACCTTC. The whole variable domain, remainder taken from reference TRBV7-9 and TRBJ1-2, is DTGVSQNPRHKITKRGQNVTFRCDPISEHNRLYWYRQTLGQGPEFLTYFQNEAQLEKSRLLSDRFSAERPKGSFSTLEIQRTEQGDSAMYLCASSRPGDGYTFGSGTRLTVV.

The rearrangement links TRBV19 to TRBJ2-5, with D tentatively TRBD1 or TRBD2 (6 bases each). From germline, CDR1 is LNHDA and CDR2 SQIVND (reference sequence). This CDR3 contains 15 residues. V was clipped by 5 bases and J by 5 bases, with 18 bases between them. CDR3 protein: CASSDLGGVAETQYF. CDR3 DNA: TGTGCCAGTAGTGACCTCGGGGGCGTGGCGGAGACCCAGTACTTC.

This clonotype was seen only a few times. The chain joins TRBV7-9 to TRBJ2-7, with a weak D call TRBD1 (6 bases). Per germline, CDR1 SEHNR and CDR2 FQNEAQ (reference sequence). The CDR3 is 13 amino acids. The V and J ends lost 3 bases and 1 base respectively, with 7 bases between them. CDR3 sequence reads: CASSFGQSYEQYV. Written as DNA, the CDR3 is TGTGCCAGCAGCTTCGGACAGTCCTACGAGCAGTACGTC.

The chain combines TRBV29-1 with TRBJ2-5; 9 nucleotides agree with TRBD1. Germline values: CDR1 SQVTM, CDR2 ANQGSEA. The junction had 11 bases not matched to a gene; V was cut back by 6 bases and J by 3 bases. The CDR3 length is 15 residues. The CDR3 region has the DNA TGCAGCGTCGAGCTCCGGGACAGGGCCGAAGAGACCCAGTACTTC. Its protein is CSVELRDRAEETQYF.

This clonotype was observed a few times. The rearrangement joins TRBV20-1 to TRBJ2-4; no clear D gene. The CDR3 contains 13 residues. The V end lost 5 bases, the J end lost 9 bases, and 17 bases lay between the germline ends. CDR1 is DFQATT and CDR2 is SNEGSKA in the germline V gene (reference sequence). For the CDR3, the DNA is TGCAGTGCTCGGACCGGAGACATGGGCATTCAGTACTTC. Encoded protein: CSARTGDMGIQYF.

This clonotype turned up a few times. The rearrangement uses TRBV11-2 and TRBJ1-2; D gene uncertain. V lost 5 bases and J lost 8, with 27 bases in between. Germline V gives CDR1 SGHAT, CDR2 FQNNGV. The CDR3 has 17 residues. CDR3 sequence reads: CASSALGRSRSYAGYTF. The CDR3 nucleotides are TGTGCCAGCAGCGCCCTCGGTCGATCCCGGTCATATGCAGGCTACACCTTC.

This clonotype appeared a few times. This chain links TRBV4-3 with TRBJ1-4, with D possibly being TRBD1 (5 bases). This CDR3 is built from 15 residues. Germline CDR1 reads LGHNA; CDR2 reads YSLEER. V lost 0 bases to trimming and J lost 7 bases, with 12 bases between them. CDR3 sequence reads: CASSQEGRDGEKLFF. In DNA, the CDR3 is TGCGCCAGCAGCCAAGAGGGTAGGGACGGTGAAAAACTGTTTTTT.

The chain links TRBV2 to TRBJ1-1; D is perhaps TRBD1 (5 bases). Germline V lookup: CDR1 SNHLY, CDR2 FYNNEI. Between the trimmed V and J ends, which lost 3 bases and 6 bases, there was a span of 14 bases. The CDR3 is 14 residues long. The CDR3 DNA reads as TGTGCCAGCAGTGAGGTAGGGGTGGACGCTGAAGCTTTCTTT. This codes for CASSEVGVDAEAFF. Supplemented by reference TRBV2 and TRBJ1-1, the full variable domain reads EPEVTQTPSHQVTQMGQEVILRCVPISNHLYFYWYRQILGQKVEFLVSFYNNEISEKSEIFDDQFSVERPDGSNFTLKIRSTKLEDSAMYFCASSEVGVDAEAFFGQGTRLTVV.

The sample holds a few counts of this clonotype. The chain joins TRBV12-3 or TRBV12-4 to TRBJ2-3; 9 nucleotides agree with TRBD1. The CDR3 runs 15 residues. V trimming: 5 bases; J trimming: 1 base; junction bases outside the gene matches: 4. CDR3 in DNA: TGTGCCAGCAGTGCCAGACAGGGGGGCACAGATACGCAGTATTTT. Protein: CASSARQGGTDTQYF.

This clonotype was seen many times. The chain recombines TRBV7-2 with TRBJ2-6; unclear D gene. The CDR3 consists of 16 residues. V lost 1 base and J lost 2, with 9 bases in between. Germline V gene lookup returns CDR1 SGHTA and CDR2 FQGNSA. CDR3 residues: CASSLEQLAGANVLTF. The CDR3 DNA follows: TGTGCCAGCAGCTTAGAACAGCTGGCTGGGGCCAACGTCCTGACTTTC.

The chain has TRBV11-1 and TRBJ1-1; D remains ambiguous. Deletions cut 2 bases from V and 3 bases from J, with 10 bases between. CDR1 and CDR2 (germline): SGHAT, FQDESV (reference sequence). This CDR3 spans 14 amino acids. CDR3 amino acids: CASSLYELHTEAFF. The DNA of the CDR3 is TGTGCCAGCAGCTTATATGAACTGCACACTGAAGCTTTCTTT.

The J gene is TRBJ2-1, the V gene TRBV7-9, with D tentatively TRBD1 (5 bases). The CDR3 loop spans 14 amino acids. Germline CDR1 and CDR2: SEHNR and FQNEAQ (reference sequence). V lost 3 bases and J 3 bases, leaving 9 bases between the germline ends. The CDR3 reads CASSLYDSYNEQFF. The DNA of the CDR3 is TGTGCCAGCAGCTTGTACGACAGCTACAATGAGCAGTTCTTC.

The V gene is TRBV20-1, the J gene TRBJ2-3; D perhaps matches TRBD2 (5 bases). The CDR3 extends over 14 amino acids. The germline gives CDR1 DFQATT, CDR2 SNEGSKA (reference sequence). Trimming left V 7 bases short and J 0 bases short, with 14 bases between. CDR3 in DNA: TGCAGTGTCCTTACTAGACCTAGCACAGATACGCAGTATTTT. It translates to CSVLTRPSTDTQYF.

The rearrangement uses TRBV7-9 and TRBJ2-2; 12 bases align to TRBD2. The CDR3 has 16 residues. After removal of 4 bases from V and 1 base from J, the junction contained 1 base not matched to a gene. Germline lookup yields CDR1 SEHNR and CDR2 FQNEAQ (reference sequence). The CDR3 region is CASSWTSGENTGELFF. DNA of the CDR3: TGTGCCAGCAGCTGGACTAGCGGGGAGAACACCGGGGAGCTGTTTTTT.

Only a few counts were recorded for this clonotype. The rearrangement uses TRBV7-2 and TRBJ2-5, with D unclear. Germline V lookup: CDR1 SGHTA, CDR2 FQGNSA. Trimming cost V 2 bases and J 0 bases, with 7 bases left between them. There are 14 residues in the CDR3. The CDR3 DNA reads as TGTGCCAGCAGCTTATTTACGAACCAAGAGACCCAGTACTTC. The encoded protein is CASSLFTNQETQYF.

To note about this clonotype: A read error may account for a junction end that differs from germline. CDR3 in DNA: TGTGCTAGCAGCTTACAAAAGACACCGAAGGAGACCCAGTACTTC. Protein product: CASSLQKTPKETQYF. This chain links TRBV7-7 with TRBJ2-5, with D hard to call. The germline gives CDR1 SSHAT, CDR2 FNYEAQ (reference sequence). The length of the CDR3 is 15 residues.

Remarks on this clonotype: The CDR3 does not close with the conserved phenylalanine or tryptophan, likely indicating a read error. V gene TRBV5-6 combines with J gene TRBJ1-2; a weak D match, TRBD1 (5 bases). Trimming left V 0 bases short and J 4 bases short, with 16 bases between. The CDR3 loop spans 16 amino acids. The germline V gene has CDR1 SGHDT and CDR2 YYEEEE. CDR3 sequence reads: CASSLASATDFYGYTY. CDR3 bases: TGTGCCAGCAGCTTGGCCTCAGCGACAGACTTCTATGGCTACACCTAC.

This rearrangement joins TRBV19 to TRBJ1-1; D uncertain. Germline V gene sequence: CDR1 LNHDA, CDR2 SQIVND (reference sequence). The CDR3 sequence is 14 residues long. V lost 3 bases to trimming and J lost 0 bases, with 8 bases between them. CDR3 DNA: TGTGCCAGTAGTATCTCACACATGAACACTGAAGCTTTCTTT. This encodes CASSISHMNTEAFF.

This rearrangement joins TRBV10-3 to TRBJ2-3; D gene ambiguous. The CDR3 is 13 residues long. The V gene's germline CDR1 is ENHRY and CDR2 SYGVKD. V gave up 3 bases and J gave up 4 bases, with 8 bases separating them. CDR3 DNA: TGTGCCATCAGTGATCCCAACGCAGATACGCAGTATTTT. Protein: CAISDPNADTQYF.

This clonotype was seen many times. The gene calls are TRBV7-9 and TRBJ1-5; no firm D call. Trimming took 4 bases from V and 2 from J, leaving 24 bases between them. CDR3 length equals 19 residues. The germline V gene has CDR1 SEHNR and CDR2 FQNEAQ (reference sequence). CDR3 sequence reads: CASSSGRQAQLRGNQPQHF. DNA for the CDR3: TGTGCCAGCAGCTCCGGGCGGCAGGCCCAGCTGCGAGGCAATCAGCCCCAGCATTTT.

The rearrangement joins TRBV7-2 to TRBJ2-5; D is unresolved. The CDR3 covers 14 residues. Trimming cost V 2 bases and J 4 bases, with 11 bases left between them. Germline values: CDR1 SGHTA, CDR2 FQGNSA. The DNA of the CDR3 is TGTGCCAGCAGCTTACTCGTTGGTGGAGAGACCCAGTACTTC. Encoded protein: CASSLLVGGETQYF.